This T cell receptor beta chain emerged from a study of blood T cell repertoires in COVID-19. This clone is a singleton in its sample. Original data processing: Reference gene primer amplification gave estimated nucleated cell counts. Profiling relied on immunoSEQ multiplex PCR, and the TCRdb table lists in-frame clones only, not all of them. V and J calls and clone size are those listed in that table; D and trimming were worked out from the DNA. The sample consists of tens of thousands of clones, around 86% of them appearing once. The germline gives CDR1 SGHTA, CDR2 FQGNSA. The CDR3 contains 15 residues. Trimming removed 0 bases from V and 3 bases from J; junction bases left unmatched: 1.

The chain joins TRBV7-2 to TRBJ2-7, with 11 bases fitting TRBD1. The sample consisted of peripheral blood. This TCR derives from a human donor in a cohort sampled during active COVID-19. CDR3 amino acids: CASSLAGTGGYEQYF. CDR3 nucleotide sequence: TGTGCCAGCAGCTTAGCCGGGACAGGGGGCTACGAGCAGTACTTC. The whole variable domain, filled in from reference TRBV7-2 and TRBJ2-7, reads GAGVSQSPSNKVTEKGKDVELRCDPISGHTALYWYRQSLGQGLEFLIYFQGNSAPDKSGLPSDRFSAERTGGSVSTLTIQRTQQEDSAVYLCASSLAGTGGYEQYFGPGTRLTVT.